This T cell receptor (beta chain) was obtained from a study of CD8+ T cells in alopecia areata. Study-level information: Treated patients were given oral tofacitinib, which was dosed at 5 to 10 mg twice daily. Patients given treatment had severity scored by the percentage of scalp area affected. Study conclusions and caveats: Many expanded lesional clones remained in scalp and blood on tofacitinib. Scalp clonality and expanded CD8+ clones among the top 100 fell significantly with tofacitinib.

cDNA reverse transcribed from extracted RNA served as the sequencing template. Sequenced by immunoSEQ multiplex PCR; TCRdb stores in-frame clones only, minus some. The sample contains 190,000 or so clones, roughly 53% of which appear only once. In the case of this clone: Its antigen remains unknown.

This CDR3 spans 11 amino acids. Germline loops: CDR1 MNHEY, CDR2 SMNVEV (reference sequence). Between the trimmed V and J ends, which lost 0 bases and 7 bases, there was a span of 3 bases. Treatment of the sample: oral pan-JAK inhibitor, 5-10 mg twice daily. This clonotype originated in a human donor with alopecia areata. The material was CD8+ T cells sorted from blood, obtained at week 24, from a patient treated with tofacitinib. This chain joins TRBV27 and TRBJ2-5; D unclear. The CDR3 protein is CASSLSGTQYF. The CDR3 bases are TGTGCCAGCAGTTTATCTGGGACCCAGTACTTC.